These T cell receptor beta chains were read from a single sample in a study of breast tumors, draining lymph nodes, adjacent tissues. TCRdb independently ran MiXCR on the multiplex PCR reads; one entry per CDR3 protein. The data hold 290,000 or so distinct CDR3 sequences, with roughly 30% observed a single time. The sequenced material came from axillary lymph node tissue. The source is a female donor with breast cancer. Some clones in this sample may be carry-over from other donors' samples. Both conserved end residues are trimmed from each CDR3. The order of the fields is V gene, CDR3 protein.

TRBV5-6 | ASSLDRAKNPKDTQY
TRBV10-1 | ASSGTSGRAKPF
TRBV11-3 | ASGGRPEETQY
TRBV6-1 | ASSHGTGVETQY
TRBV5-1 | ASSLLGKHNEQF
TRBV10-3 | ATLVGFPGELF
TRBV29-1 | SVYSTDGYA
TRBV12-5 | ASSPPRGLAGEFEQF
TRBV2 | ASSRDGVGETQY
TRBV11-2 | ASSSLLPALGAEQY
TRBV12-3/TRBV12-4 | ASAPGEEKLF
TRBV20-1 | SAYRAVQETQY
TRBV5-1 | ASSLEGQGLIGETQY
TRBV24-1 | ATSAYSNQPQH